This T cell receptor (beta chain) is drawn from a study of shared clonotypes between healthy human individuals. Study-wide points: Generally, naive subsets (rather than memory subsets) showed larger estimated richness.

This clone was counted a single time. Its antigen is undetermined. Sequenced by immunoSEQ multiplex PCR; TCRdb stores in-frame clones only, minus some. Of a few million clones listed, over 85% were seen once; the top ten hold 0.11% to 0.15%. Sequenced: naive CD4+ T cells sorted from blood. Stated subset: CD45RA+ positively selected. This TCR was recovered from a man between 18 and 35 years old in good health.

The CDR3 reads CASSVGVLSTDTQYF. The CDR3 DNA follows: TGTGCCAGCAGCGTGGGGGTGCTTAGCACAGATACGCAGTATTTT. This chain links TRBV9 with TRBJ2-3; D tentatively reads TRBD1 or TRBD2 (5 bases each). Between the trimmed V and J ends, which lost 2 bases and 0 bases, there was a span of 10 bases. The CDR3 is 15 residues long. Germline V gives CDR1 SGDLS, CDR2 YYNGEE.